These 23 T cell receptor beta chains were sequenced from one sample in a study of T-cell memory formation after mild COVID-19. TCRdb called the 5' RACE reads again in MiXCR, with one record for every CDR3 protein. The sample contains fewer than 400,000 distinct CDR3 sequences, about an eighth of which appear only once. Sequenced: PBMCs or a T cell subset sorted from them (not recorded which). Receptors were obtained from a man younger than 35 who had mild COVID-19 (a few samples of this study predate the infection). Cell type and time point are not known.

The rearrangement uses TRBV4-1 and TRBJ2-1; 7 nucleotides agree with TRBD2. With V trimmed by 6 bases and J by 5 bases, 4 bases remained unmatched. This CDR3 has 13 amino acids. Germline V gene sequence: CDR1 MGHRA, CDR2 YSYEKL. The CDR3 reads CASSLAGDNEQFF. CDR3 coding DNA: TGCGCCAGCAGTCTCGCGGGGGACAATGAGCAGTTCTTC.

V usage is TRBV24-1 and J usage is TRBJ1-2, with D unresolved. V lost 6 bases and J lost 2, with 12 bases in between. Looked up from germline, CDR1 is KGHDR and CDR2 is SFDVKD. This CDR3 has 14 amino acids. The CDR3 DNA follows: TGTGCCACCAGTAATTCTGATCTCAACTATGGCTACACCTTC. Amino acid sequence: CATSNSDLNYGYTF.

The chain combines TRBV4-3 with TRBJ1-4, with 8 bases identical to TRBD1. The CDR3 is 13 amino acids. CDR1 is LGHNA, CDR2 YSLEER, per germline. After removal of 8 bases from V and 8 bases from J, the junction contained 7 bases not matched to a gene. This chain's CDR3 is CASEGQGVEKLFF. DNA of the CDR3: TGCGCCAGCGAAGGACAGGGAGTCGAAAAACTGTTTTTT.

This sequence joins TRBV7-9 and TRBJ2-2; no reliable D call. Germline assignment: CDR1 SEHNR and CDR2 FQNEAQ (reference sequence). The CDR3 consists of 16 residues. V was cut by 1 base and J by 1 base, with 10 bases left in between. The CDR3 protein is CASSLGLMLNTGELFF. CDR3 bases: TGTGCCAGCAGCTTAGGACTGATGCTGAACACCGGGGAGCTGTTTTTT.

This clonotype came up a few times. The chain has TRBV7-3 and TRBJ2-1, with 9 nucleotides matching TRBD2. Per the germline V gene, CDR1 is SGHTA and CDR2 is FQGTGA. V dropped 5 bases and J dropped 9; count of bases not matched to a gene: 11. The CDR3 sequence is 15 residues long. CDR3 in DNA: TGTGCCAGCAGCCCCCGCGGGCGGGGGGGCGCTGAGCAGTTCTTC. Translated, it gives CASSPRGRGGAEQFF.

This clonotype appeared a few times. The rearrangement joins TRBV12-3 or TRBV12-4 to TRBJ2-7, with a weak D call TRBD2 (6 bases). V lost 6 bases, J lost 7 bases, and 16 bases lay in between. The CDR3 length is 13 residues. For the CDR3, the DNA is TGTGCCAGCAGCCGCAATGGGCGGGGTGAGCAGTACGTC. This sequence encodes CASSRNGRGEQYV.

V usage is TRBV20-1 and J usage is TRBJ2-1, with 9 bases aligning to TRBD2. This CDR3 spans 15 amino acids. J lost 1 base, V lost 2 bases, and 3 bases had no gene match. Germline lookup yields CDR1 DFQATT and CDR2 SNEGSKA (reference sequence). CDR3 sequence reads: CSARWAGGSYNEQFF. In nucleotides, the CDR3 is TGCAGTGCTAGATGGGCGGGGGGGTCCTACAATGAGCAGTTCTTC.

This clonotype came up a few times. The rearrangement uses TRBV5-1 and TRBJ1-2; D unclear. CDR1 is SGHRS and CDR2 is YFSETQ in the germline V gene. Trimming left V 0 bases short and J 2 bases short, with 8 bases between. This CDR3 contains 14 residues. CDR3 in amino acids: CASSLAPPNYGYTF. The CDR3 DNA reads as TGCGCCAGCAGCTTGGCCCCACCGAACTATGGCTACACCTTC.

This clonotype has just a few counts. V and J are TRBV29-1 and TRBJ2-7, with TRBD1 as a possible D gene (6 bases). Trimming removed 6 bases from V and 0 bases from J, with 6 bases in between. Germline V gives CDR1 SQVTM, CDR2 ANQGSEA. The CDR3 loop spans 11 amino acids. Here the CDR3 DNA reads TGCAGCGTACAGGGCTCCTACGAGCAGTACTTC. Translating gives CSVQGSYEQYF.

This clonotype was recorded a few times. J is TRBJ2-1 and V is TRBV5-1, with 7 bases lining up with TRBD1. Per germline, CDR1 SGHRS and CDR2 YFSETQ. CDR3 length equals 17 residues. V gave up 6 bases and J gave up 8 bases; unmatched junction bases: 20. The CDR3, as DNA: TGCGCCAGCACCCCACGCTCGGGGACAGACCTTTGGGATGAGCAGTTCTTC. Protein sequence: CASTPRSGTDLWDEQFF.

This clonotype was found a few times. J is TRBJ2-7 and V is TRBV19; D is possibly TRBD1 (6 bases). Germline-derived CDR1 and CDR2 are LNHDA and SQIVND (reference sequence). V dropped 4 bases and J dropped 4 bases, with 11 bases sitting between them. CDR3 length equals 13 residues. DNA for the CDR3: TGTGCCAGTAGTACCGGACAGCCATACGAGCAGTACTTC. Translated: CASSTGQPYEQYF.

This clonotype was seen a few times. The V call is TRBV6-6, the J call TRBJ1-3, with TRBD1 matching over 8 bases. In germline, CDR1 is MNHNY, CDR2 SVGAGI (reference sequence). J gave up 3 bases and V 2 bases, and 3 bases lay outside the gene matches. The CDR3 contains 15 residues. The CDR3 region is CASSYQGAVGNTIYF. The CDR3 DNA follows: TGTGCCAGCAGTTACCAGGGGGCAGTTGGAAACACCATATATTTT.

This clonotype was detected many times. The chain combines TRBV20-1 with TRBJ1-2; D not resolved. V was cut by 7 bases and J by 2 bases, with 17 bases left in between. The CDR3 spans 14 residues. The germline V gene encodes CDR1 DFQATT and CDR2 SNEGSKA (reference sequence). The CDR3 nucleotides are TGCAGTGGCTCAGACGGAAGTAGAAACTATGGCTACACCTTC. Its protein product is CSGSDGSRNYGYTF.

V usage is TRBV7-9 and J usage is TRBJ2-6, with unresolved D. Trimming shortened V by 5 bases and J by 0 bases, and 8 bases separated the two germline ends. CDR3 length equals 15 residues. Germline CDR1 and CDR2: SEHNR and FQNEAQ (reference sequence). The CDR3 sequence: CASSPFPSGANVLTF. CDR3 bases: TGTGCCAGCAGCCCCTTTCCCTCTGGGGCCAACGTCCTGACTTTC.

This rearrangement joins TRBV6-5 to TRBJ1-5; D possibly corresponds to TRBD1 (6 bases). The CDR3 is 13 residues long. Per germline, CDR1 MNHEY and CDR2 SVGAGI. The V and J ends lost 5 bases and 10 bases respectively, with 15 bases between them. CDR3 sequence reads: CASSHVRGPPQHF. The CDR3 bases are TGTGCCAGCAGTCATGTCAGGGGTCCCCCCCAGCATTTT.

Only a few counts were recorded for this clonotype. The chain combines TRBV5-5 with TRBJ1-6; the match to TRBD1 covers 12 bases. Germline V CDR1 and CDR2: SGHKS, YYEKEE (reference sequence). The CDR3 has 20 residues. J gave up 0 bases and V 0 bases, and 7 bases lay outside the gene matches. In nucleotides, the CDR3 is TGTGCCAGCAGCTTGGGTCGGGACAGGGGGCAAGGCTCCTATAATTCACCCCTCCACTTT. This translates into CASSLGRDRGQGSYNSPLHF.

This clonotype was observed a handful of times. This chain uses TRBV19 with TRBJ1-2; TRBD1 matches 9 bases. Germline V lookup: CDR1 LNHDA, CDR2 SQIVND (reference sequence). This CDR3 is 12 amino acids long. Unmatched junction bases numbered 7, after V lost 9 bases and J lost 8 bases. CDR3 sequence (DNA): TGTGCCAGCACGGACAGGGGCTGGGGCTACACCTTC. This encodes CASTDRGWGYTF.

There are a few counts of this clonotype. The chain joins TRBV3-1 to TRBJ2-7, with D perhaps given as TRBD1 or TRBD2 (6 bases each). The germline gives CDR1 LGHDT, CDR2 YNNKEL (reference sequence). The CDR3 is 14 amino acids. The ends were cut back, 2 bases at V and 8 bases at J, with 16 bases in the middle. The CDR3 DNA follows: TGTGCCAGCAGCCAAAGGACGGAGGGGGGCAAGCAGTACTTC. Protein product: CASSQRTEGGKQYF.

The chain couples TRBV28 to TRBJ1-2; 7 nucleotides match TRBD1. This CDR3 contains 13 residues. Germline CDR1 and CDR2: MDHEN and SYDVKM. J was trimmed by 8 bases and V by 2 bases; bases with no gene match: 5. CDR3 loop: CASSLRGREGYTF. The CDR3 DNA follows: TGTGCCAGCAGTTTAAGGGGGCGCGAGGGCTACACCTTC.

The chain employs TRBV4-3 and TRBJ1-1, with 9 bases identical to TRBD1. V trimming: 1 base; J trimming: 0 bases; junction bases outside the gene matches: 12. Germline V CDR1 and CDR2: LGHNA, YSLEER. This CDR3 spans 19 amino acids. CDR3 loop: CASSQGGARDRAMNTEAFF. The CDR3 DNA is TGCGCCAGCAGCCAAGGTGGGGCGAGGGACAGGGCGATGAACACTGAAGCTTTCTTT.

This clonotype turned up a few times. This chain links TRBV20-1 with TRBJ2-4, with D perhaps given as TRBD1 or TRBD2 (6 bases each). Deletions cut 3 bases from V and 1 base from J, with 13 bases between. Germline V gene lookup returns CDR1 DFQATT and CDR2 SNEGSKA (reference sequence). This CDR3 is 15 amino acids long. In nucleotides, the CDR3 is TGCAGTGCTAGTAGGTGGGGGGCTGCCAAAAACATTCAGTACTTC. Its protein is CSASRWGAAKNIQYF.

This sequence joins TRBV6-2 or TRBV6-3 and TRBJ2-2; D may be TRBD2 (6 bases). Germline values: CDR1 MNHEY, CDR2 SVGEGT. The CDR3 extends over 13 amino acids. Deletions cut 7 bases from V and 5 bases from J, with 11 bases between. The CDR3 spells CASKPGGTGELFF. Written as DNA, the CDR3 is TGTGCCAGCAAGCCCGGGGGAACCGGGGAGCTGTTTTTT.

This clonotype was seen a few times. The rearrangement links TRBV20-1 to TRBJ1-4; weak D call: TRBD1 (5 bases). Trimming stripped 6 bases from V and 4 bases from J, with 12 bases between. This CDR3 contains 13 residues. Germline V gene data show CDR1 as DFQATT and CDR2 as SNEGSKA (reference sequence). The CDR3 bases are TGCAGTGCACTGACAGATAGTAATGAAAAACTGTTTTTT. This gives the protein CSALTDSNEKLFF.